This T cell receptor (beta chain) was captured by sequencing in a study of T cell responses to AZD1222 COVID-19 vaccine. Study-wide background: Both about-4-week and about-12-week second-dose recipients were combined. General study findings and limits: Just five or six AZD1222 recipients were seropositive at baseline. Two doses of AZD1222 preceded a rise in Spike-specific TCR breadth and depth. Reportedly, close to half of spike-specific TCRs are directed against unmutated variant regions.

Germline CDR1 LGHDT, CDR2 YNNKEL (reference sequence). J was trimmed by 6 bases and V by 4 bases; bases with no gene match: 11. This CDR3 has 15 residues. In regard to this clone: Its target is not known.

Assay: immunoSEQ multiplex PCR; the TCRdb copy retains only in-frame clones and omits some. Counted here are more than 150,000 clones, about nine tenths occurring once; the ten biggest clones make up about 1.7%. This sequence was found in an adult in good health. This specimen was peripheral blood, taken on day 0 of AZD1222 vaccination. V and J are TRBV3-1 (or the pseudogene TRBV3-2) and TRBJ2-5, with 7 bases that match TRBD2. The CDR3 loop is CASSRGLVAGQTQYF. As DNA, the CDR3 is TGTGCCAGCAGCCGCGGACTAGTGGCAGGACAGACCCAGTACTTC.